The 27 T cell receptor beta chains reported below all come from one sample, sequenced in a study of OX40 agonist ivuxolimab in advanced cancers. The method was immunoSEQ multiplex PCR; TCRdb's version includes in-frame clones alone and lacks a portion of them. The sample comprises fewer than 80,000 clones, over 75% of which are singletons, and about 6% rests with the top ten. Material: CD4+ or CD8+ T cells sorted from blood, obtained in a trial of the OX40 agonist ivuxolimab. The receptors shown here come from an adult with an advanced solid tumor such as melanoma, head and neck, liver or kidney cancer.

V and J are TRBV7-9 and TRBJ2-3; 8 bases match TRBD1. With V trimmed by 5 bases and J by 1 base, 5 bases remained unmatched. Per germline, CDR1 SEHNR and CDR2 FQNEAQ (reference sequence). The CDR3 consists of 15 residues. The chain's CDR3 is CASSLPGQGTDTQYF. The CDR3 nucleotides read TGTGCCAGCAGCCTACCGGGACAGGGCACAGATACGCAGTATTTT.

The chain carries TRBV9 and TRBJ2-3, with TRBD1 as a possible D gene (5 bases). Germline-derived CDR1 and CDR2 are SGDLS and YYNGEE. Between the trimmed V and J ends, which lost 4 bases and 8 bases, there was a span of 20 bases. This CDR3 is 15 amino acids long. The CDR3 region is CASSSGSGKRVTQYF. Written as DNA, the CDR3 is TGTGCCAGCAGCTCCGGGTCAGGGAAACGAGTTACGCAGTATTTT.

The CDR3 reads CASSVVNRTSGVYEQYF. CDR3 coding DNA: TGTGCCAGCAGCGTAGTGAACCGGACTAGCGGGGTCTACGAGCAGTACTTC. The chain carries TRBV7-9 and TRBJ2-7, with 12 bases that match TRBD2. V lost 5 bases to trimming and J lost 3 bases; unmatched junction nucleotides: 11. CDR1 and CDR2 (germline): SEHNR, FQNEAQ (reference sequence). CDR3 length: 17 amino acids.

The CDR3 loop is CASRPTGSPNEKLFF. CDR3 sequence (DNA): TGCGCCAGCAGACCGACAGGGAGCCCTAATGAAAAACTGTTTTTT. The rearrangement uses TRBV5-1 and TRBJ1-4; 7 bases are a match to TRBD1. Germline loops: CDR1 SGHRS, CDR2 YFSETQ. Trimming took 5 bases from V and 3 from J; bases not matched to a gene: 7. The CDR3 runs to 15 residues.

V and J are TRBV5-1 and TRBJ2-1, with D perhaps matching TRBD2 (6 bases). Looked up from germline, CDR1 is SGHRS and CDR2 is YFSETQ. The germline V and J ends were trimmed by 4 bases and 2 bases, with 13 bases remaining between them. CDR3 length equals 15 residues. Written as DNA, the CDR3 is TGCGCCAGCAGCACGACTAGGAGCACCTACAATGAGCAGTTCTTC. This encodes CASSTTRSTYNEQFF.

The chain couples TRBV28 to TRBJ1-4; D is possibly TRBD1 (6 bases). CDR1 is MDHEN, CDR2 SYDVKM, per germline. CDR3 length: 15 residues. Trimming pared 5 bases from V and 7 bases from J, leaving 17 bases between. As DNA, the CDR3 is TGTGCCAGCAGTCCCTATGGGGGGCGCCTTGAAAAACTGTTTTTT. Protein sequence: CASSPYGGRLEKLFF.

Concerning this clone itself: The same CDR3 arises from other DNA sequences in this sample as well. J is TRBJ1-1 and V is TRBV5-1, with D possibly matching TRBD1 (6 bases). V was pared by 0 bases and J by 4 bases, with 10 bases between. Germline lookup yields CDR1 SGHRS and CDR2 YFSETQ. There are 14 residues in the CDR3. The CDR3 nucleotides read TGCGCCAGCAGCTTGGAGGGAGGGGGCACTGAAGCTTTCTTT. Translating it yields CASSLEGGGTEAFF.

The chain carries TRBV7-9 and TRBJ2-5, with a possible D match to TRBD2 (6 bases). CDR1 is SEHNR and CDR2 is FQNEAQ in the germline V gene (reference sequence). The CDR3 runs 14 residues. V dropped 3 bases and J dropped 7 bases, with 15 bases sitting between them. The CDR3 DNA sequence: TGTGCCAGCAGCTTGCTAGGGCAGGGAGGGACCCAGTACTTC. Translated: CASSLLGQGGTQYF.

The rearrangement uses TRBV28 and TRBJ2-5, with 12 positions matching TRBD1. The trim removed 5 bases at V and 5 bases at J, leaving 9 bases unmatched. Germline V CDR1 and CDR2: MDHEN, SYDVKM. The CDR3 runs to 16 residues. CDR3 sequence (DNA): TGTGCCAGCAGTGGTCTGGGACAGGGGGCAGGGGAGACCCAGTACTTC. This codes for CASSGLGQGAGETQYF. Full variable domain (outside the CDR3, taken from reference TRBV28 and TRBJ2-5): DVKVTQSSRYLVKRTGEKVFLECVQDMDHENMFWYRQDPGLGLRLIYFSYDVKMKEKGDIPEGYSVSREKKERFSLILESASTNQTSMYLCASSGLGQGAGETQYFGPGTRLLVL.

The chain recombines TRBV6-1 with TRBJ1-6; perhaps TRBD1 as D (5 bases). CDR1 and CDR2 from the germline V gene are MNHNS and SASEGT. There are 14 residues in the CDR3. The ends were cut back, 8 bases at V and 7 bases at J, with 15 bases in the middle. The CDR3 protein is CASHLRKGNSPLHF. The CDR3 DNA follows: TGTGCCAGCCACCTTCGGAAGGGGAATTCACCCCTCCACTTT.

The CDR3 protein is CASTKTAQGAVTNEKLFF. The CDR3 coding sequence is TGTGCCAGCACCAAGACGGCTCAGGGGGCTGTGACTAATGAAAAACTGTTTTTT. The rearrangement uses TRBV27 and TRBJ1-4, with 8 bases lining up with TRBD1. The germline V gene encodes CDR1 MNHEY and CDR2 SMNVEV (reference sequence). This CDR3 is built from 18 residues. The V and J ends lost 7 bases and 2 bases, in that order; junction bases with no gene match: 15.

This clone showed up just a few times. This chain connects TRBV18 to TRBJ1-4, with TRBD1 identical over 7 bases. Germline CDR1 and CDR2: KGHSH and LQKENI. The CDR3 length is 17 residues. With V trimmed by 3 bases and J by 13 bases, 20 bases remained unmatched. CDR3 nucleotides: TGTGCCAGCTCACCCCGGGACAGATCTCTGTCCTTGTCGGGACTGTTTTTT. Translating gives CASSPRDRSLSLSGLFF.

The chain has TRBV2 and TRBJ1-1; D is perhaps TRBD1 (5 bases). CDR1 and CDR2 (germline): SNHLY, FYNNEI. This CDR3 has 14 amino acids. V was cut by 5 bases and J by 1 base, with 11 bases left in between. The CDR3 sequence is CASSQGLGNTEAFF. The CDR3 DNA sequence: TGTGCCAGCAGTCAGGGTCTTGGGAACACTGAAGCTTTCTTT.

V usage is TRBV5-4 and J usage is TRBJ2-7, with 10 bases lining up with TRBD1. V lost 3 bases to trimming and J lost 3 bases; unmatched junction nucleotides: 3. The germline gives CDR1 SGHNT, CDR2 YYREEE (reference sequence). This CDR3 has 14 residues. CDR3 loop: CASSSRTGGYEQYF. DNA of the CDR3: TGTGCCAGCAGCTCCCGGACAGGGGGCTACGAGCAGTACTTC.

The rearrangement links TRBV5-1 to TRBJ2-1, with TRBD2 matching 10 bases. The CDR3 sequence is 17 residues long. From germline, CDR1 is SGHRS and CDR2 YFSETQ. With 0 bases clipped from V and 0 bases from J, the junction kept 3 bases outside the gene matches. CDR3 nucleotides: TGCGCCAGCAGCTTGGCCCCTAGCGGGGGCTCCTACAATGAGCAGTTCTTC. Translation: CASSLAPSGGSYNEQFF.

The rearrangement uses TRBV6-1 and TRBJ2-1; no clear D gene. With 0 bases removed from V and 14 bases from J, the gap between germline ends came to 14 bases. Germline lookup yields CDR1 MNHNS and CDR2 SASEGT. This CDR3 is 13 amino acids long. The CDR3, as DNA: TGTGCCAGCAGTGAAGCCCCCGATGAGGTGGAGTTCTTC. Its protein is CASSEAPDEVEFF.

The V gene is TRBV9, the J gene TRBJ2-5; D is perhaps TRBD1 or TRBD2 (5 bases each). The CDR3 covers 16 residues. Trimming shortened V by 4 bases and J by 0 bases, and 16 bases separated the two germline ends. Looked up from germline, CDR1 is SGDLS and CDR2 is YYNGEE. The CDR3 sequence: CASSPSPWGYQETQYF. CDR3 nucleotide sequence: TGTGCCAGCAGCCCTTCGCCATGGGGGTACCAAGAGACCCAGTACTTC.

The V call is TRBV9, the J call TRBJ2-3; D possibly corresponds to TRBD2 (5 bases). Trimming left V 1 base short and J 2 bases short, with 11 bases between. The CDR3 runs 15 residues. Germline V CDR1 and CDR2: SGDLS, YYNGEE. The CDR3 DNA follows: TGTGCCAGCAGCGTATCTGGACTCCCCACAGATACGCAGTATTTT. As protein: CASSVSGLPTDTQYF.

J is TRBJ2-3 and V is TRBV11-1; TRBD2 aligns across 12 bases. The CDR3 totals 16 residues. V dropped 3 bases and J dropped 0; count of bases not matched to a gene: 1. The V gene's germline CDR1 is SGHAT and CDR2 FQDESV (reference sequence). CDR3 sequence: CASSLTSGSSTDTQYF. As DNA, the CDR3 is TGTGCCAGCAGCTTGACTAGCGGGAGTAGCACAGATACGCAGTATTTT.

The chain carries TRBV6-6 and TRBJ2-2; TRBD2 agrees at 8 bases. This CDR3 has 16 residues. J gave up 5 bases and V 0 bases, and 5 bases lay outside the gene matches. Looked up from germline, CDR1 is MNHNY and CDR2 is SVGAGI (reference sequence). The CDR3 spells CASSYSGTRDTGELFF. The DNA of the CDR3 is TGTGCCAGCAGTTACTCTGGGACTAGGGATACCGGGGAGCTGTTTTTT.

Comment on this clone: Germline and junction disagree at one end, which may indicate a read error. This chain links TRBV9 with TRBJ2-5, with TRBD2 identical over 10 bases. This CDR3 contains 15 residues. Germline CDR1 reads SGDLS; CDR2 reads YYNGEE. The CDR3 DNA follows: TGTGCCGGCAGCTCACGGACTAGCGGACAAGAGACCCAGTACTTC. Residues: CAGSSRTSGQETQYF.

The chain has TRBV19 and TRBJ2-3, with no clear D. V dropped 6 bases and J dropped 5 bases, with 21 bases sitting between them. This CDR3 region has 16 residues. Per germline, CDR1 LNHDA and CDR2 SQIVND (reference sequence). The CDR3 coding sequence is TGTGCCAGTAGCGAACGGGTCCAGGCGCTTAAAGATACGCAGTATTTT. This gives the protein CASSERVQALKDTQYF.

V gene TRBV29-1 combines with J gene TRBJ2-4, with TRBD2 as a possible D gene (6 bases). Germline loops: CDR1 SQVTM, CDR2 ANQGSEA. The CDR3 is made up of 19 amino acids. Trimming took off 1 base at V and 1 base at J, with 23 bases between the two ends. DNA for the CDR3: TGCAGCGTTGAAGGTGCCGCCCGGGGGACTTCGGGGGCCAAAAACATTCAGTACTTC. The encoded protein is CSVEGAARGTSGAKNIQYF.

The J gene is TRBJ2-1, the V gene TRBV11-2; D is perhaps TRBD2 (6 bases). V was trimmed by 5 bases and J by 10 bases, leaving 9 bases between them. The length of the CDR3 is 11 residues. Germline V gene lookup returns CDR1 SGHAT and CDR2 FQNNGV. CDR3 sequence (DNA): TGTGCCAGCAGCGTTGGACTAGAGCAGTTCTTC. Encoded protein: CASSVGLEQFF.

J is TRBJ1-1 and V is TRBV29-1; D is perhaps TRBD1 (6 bases). CDR1 and CDR2 from the germline V gene are SQVTM and ANQGSEA. The V gene lost 7 bases and the J gene lost 6 bases, with 18 bases spanning the gap. The CDR3 contains 13 residues. The DNA for the CDR3 is TGCAGCGCCCAAGGTGGGGGGCTGGCTGAAGCTTTCTTT. This sequence encodes CSAQGGGLAEAFF.

This clone appeared a few times. The V and J genes are TRBV13 and TRBJ1-1, with 7 positions matching TRBD1. CDR1 PRHDT and CDR2 FYEKMQ come from the germline V gene (reference sequence). J was trimmed by 3 bases and V by 4 bases; bases with no gene match: 5. This CDR3 region has 14 residues. The CDR3 region has the DNA TGTGCCAGCAGCTGGCAGGGGGGGGACACTGAAGCTTTCTTT. Its protein is CASSWQGGDTEAFF.

The chain uses TRBV6-5 and TRBJ2-5; maybe TRBD2 (7 bases). The CDR3 is 14 residues long. The ends were cut back, 5 bases at V and 5 bases at J, with 15 bases in the middle. Germline V gene lookup returns CDR1 MNHEY and CDR2 SVGAGI. The CDR3, as DNA: TGTGCCAGCAGTACCAGGGGAGGGAGGGAGACCCAGTACTTC. Residues: CASSTRGGRETQYF.